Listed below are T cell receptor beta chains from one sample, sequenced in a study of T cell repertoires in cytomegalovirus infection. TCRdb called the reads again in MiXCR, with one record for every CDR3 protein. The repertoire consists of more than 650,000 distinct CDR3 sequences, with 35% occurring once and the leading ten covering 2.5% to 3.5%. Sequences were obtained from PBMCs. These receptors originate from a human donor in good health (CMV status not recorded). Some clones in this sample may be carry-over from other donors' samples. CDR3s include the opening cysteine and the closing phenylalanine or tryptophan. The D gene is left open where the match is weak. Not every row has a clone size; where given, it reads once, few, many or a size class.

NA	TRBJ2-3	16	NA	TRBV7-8	CASSFGQTSPTDTQYF	TGTGCCAGCAGCTTCGGCCAGACGTCGCCCACAGATACGCAGTATTTT
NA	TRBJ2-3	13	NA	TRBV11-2	CASRMRQFDTQYF	TGTGCCAGCCGCATGCGACAGTTTGATACGCAGTATTTT
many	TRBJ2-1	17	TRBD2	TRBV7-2	CASSSGGLAGAYNEQFF	TGTGCCAGCAGCTCAGGAGGACTAGCGGGAGCATACAATGAGCAGTTCTTC
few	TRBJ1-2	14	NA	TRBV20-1	CSAYRQTADYGYTF	TGCAGTGCTTACCGACAAACAGCAGACTATGGCTACACCTTC
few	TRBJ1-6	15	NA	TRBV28	CASRVPWTANSPLHF	TGTGCCAGCAGGGTACCCTGGACAGCTAATTCACCCCTCCACTTT
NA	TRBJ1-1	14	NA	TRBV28	CASSLVAGGIEAFF	TGTGCCAGCAGTTTAGTTGCGGGGGGAATTGAAGCTTTCTTT
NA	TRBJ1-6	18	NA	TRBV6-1	CASSEALIGTVFNSPLHF	TGTGCCAGCAGTGAAGCCCTAATCGGGACGGTCTTTAATTCACCCCTCCACTTT
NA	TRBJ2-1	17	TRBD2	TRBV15	CATSPQRTSGRNDEQFF	TGTGCCACCAGCCCTCAGAGGACTAGCGGGCGGAACGATGAGCAGTTCTTC
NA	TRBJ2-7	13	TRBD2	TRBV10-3	CAVRLAVSYEQYF	TGTGCCGTCCGACTAGCGGTCTCCTACGAGCAGTACTTC
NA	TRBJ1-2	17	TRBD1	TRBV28	CASSPIRRGRGAGGYTF	TGTGCCAGCAGCCCTATCCGCAGGGGGCGGGGGGCTGGCGGCTACACCTTC
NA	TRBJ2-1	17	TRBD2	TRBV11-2	CASSLELGLAANNEQFF	TGTGCCAGCAGCTTAGAACTGGGACTAGCGGCGAACAATGAGCAGTTCTTC
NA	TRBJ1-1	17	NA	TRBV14	CASSQDRWAGENTEAFF	TGTGCCAGCAGCCAAGATCGGTGGGCAGGTGAAAACACTGAAGCTTTCTTT
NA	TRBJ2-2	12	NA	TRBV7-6	CASSSYTAELFF	TGTGCCAGCAGCTCATACACGGCGGAGCTGTTTTTT
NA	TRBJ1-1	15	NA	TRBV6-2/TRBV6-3	CASSSTAQGNTEAFF	TGTGCCAGCAGTTCGACAGCTCAAGGGAACACTGAAGCTTTCTTT
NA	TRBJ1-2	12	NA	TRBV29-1	CSARDGNYGYTF	TGCAGCGCCCGCGACGGTAACTATGGCTACACCTTC
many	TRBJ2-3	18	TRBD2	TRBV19	CASTPSLGSGKHADTQYF	TGTGCCAGTACCCCTTCGCTCGGTAGCGGGAAGCACGCAGATACGCAGTATTTT
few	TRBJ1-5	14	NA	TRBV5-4	CASSLVGGREPQHF	TGTGCCAGCAGCTTGGTGGGGGGGAGAGAGCCCCAGCATTTT
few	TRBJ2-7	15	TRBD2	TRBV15	CATSREPSGNYEQYF	TGTGCCACCAGCAGAGAGCCCAGCGGGAACTACGAGCAGTACTTC
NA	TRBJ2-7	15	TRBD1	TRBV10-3	CAISEESGGNYEQYF	TGTGCCATCAGTGAGGAGTCAGGGGGTAACTACGAGCAGTACTTC
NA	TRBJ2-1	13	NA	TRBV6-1	CASSDGPWYEQFF	TGTGCCAGCAGTGATGGCCCGTGGTATGAGCAGTTCTTC